This T cell receptor beta chain emerged from a study of cytomegalovirus exposure and HLA in healthy donors. Trimming pared 4 bases from V and 5 bases from J, leaving 10 bases between. Germline values: CDR1 SGHTA, CDR2 FQGTGA. The CDR3 sequence is 13 residues long. Healthy individuals who donated bone marrow served as the donors. This clone was seen a few times. The PCR contained 60 Vbeta and 13 Jbeta primers. The protocol was immunoSEQ multiplex PCR, while the TCRdb copy is restricted to in-frame clones and leaves out a portion. The sample holds about 180,000 clones, roughly 70% seen once. The TCR sequence derives from a male donor in good health and CMV-seronegative. The rearrangement links TRBV7-3 to TRBJ2-3; D call uncertain. Sequences were obtained from PBMCs. The CDR3 here is CASSSGFGDTQYF. CDR3 nucleotide sequence: TGTGCCAGCAGCTCCGGGTTTGGAGATACGCAGTATTTT.